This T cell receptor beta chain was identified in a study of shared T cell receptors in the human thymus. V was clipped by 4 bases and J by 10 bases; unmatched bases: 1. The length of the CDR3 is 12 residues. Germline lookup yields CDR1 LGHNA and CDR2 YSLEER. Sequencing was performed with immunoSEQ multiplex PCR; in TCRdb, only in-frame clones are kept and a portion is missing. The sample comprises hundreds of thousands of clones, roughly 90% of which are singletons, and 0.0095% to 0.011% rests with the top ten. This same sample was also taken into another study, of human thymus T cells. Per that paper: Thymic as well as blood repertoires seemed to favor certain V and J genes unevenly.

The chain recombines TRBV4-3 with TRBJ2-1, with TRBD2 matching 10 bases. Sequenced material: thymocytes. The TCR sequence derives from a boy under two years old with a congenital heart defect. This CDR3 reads CASSLSGREQFF. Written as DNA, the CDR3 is TGCGCCAGCAGCCTTAGCGGGAGGGAGCAGTTCTTC.